What follows are 10 T cell receptor beta chains derived from one specimen sequenced in a study of shared clonotypes between healthy human individuals. Assay: immunoSEQ multiplex PCR; the TCRdb copy retains only in-frame clones and omits some. The table records under 1,100,000 clones, roughly 80% of them present only once. Sequenced input: memory CD4+ T cells sorted from blood. Described subset: CD45RA-negative fraction. The receptors here all came from a man aged 18 to 29 in good health.

The rearrangement joins TRBV6-1 to TRBJ1-2; weak D call: TRBD1 (5 bases). With 7 bases removed from V and 3 bases from J, the gap between germline ends came to 15 bases. In germline, CDR1 is MNHNS, CDR2 SASEGT. CDR3 length: 14 residues. The CDR3 DNA follows: TGTGCCAGCAAAAGGGGCTATGATTACTATGGCTACACCTTC. This sequence encodes CASKRGYDYYGYTF.

The chain links TRBV30 to TRBJ1-2, with D uncertain. The germline V and J ends were trimmed by 7 bases and 2 bases, with 5 bases remaining between them. The CDR3 sequence is 10 residues long. Germline assignment: CDR1 GTSNPN and CDR2 SVGIG (reference sequence). The CDR3 spells CAYKNYGYTF. The DNA of the CDR3 is TGTGCCTACAAAAACTATGGCTACACCTTC.

This rearrangement joins TRBV2 to TRBJ2-7; D remains ambiguous. Trimming removed 2 bases at V and 5 bases at J, with 10 bases between. The CDR3 is 13 amino acids. Germline assignment: CDR1 SNHLY and CDR2 FYNNEI. CDR3 coding DNA: TGTGCCAGCAGTGAACACAGTGGAAACGAGCAGTACTTC. Translating gives CASSEHSGNEQYF.

This rearrangement joins TRBV9 to TRBJ2-5, with TRBD2 identical over 7 bases. The ends lost 0 bases at V and 6 bases at J; junction bases unmatched: 11. The CDR3 totals 16 residues. CDR1 is SGDLS, CDR2 YYNGEE, per germline. The CDR3 sequence: CASSVGSAGVGKTQYF. The CDR3 nucleotides read TGTGCCAGCAGCGTAGGATCTGCGGGAGTGGGGAAGACCCAGTACTTC.

In the case of this clone: The same CDR3 arises from other DNA sequences in this sample as well. The rearrangement uses TRBV2 and TRBJ1-1; D is unresolved. CDR1 and CDR2 (germline): SNHLY, FYNNEI. CDR3 length: 13 amino acids. V dropped 4 bases and J dropped 1 base, with 7 bases sitting between them. The CDR3 DNA reads as TGTGCCAGCAGTGGGCAACCGAACACTGAAGCTTTCTTT. Its translation: CASSGQPNTEAFF.

The rearrangement joins TRBV28 to TRBJ1-1; TRBD1 might be the D (6 bases). Germline V CDR1 and CDR2: MDHEN, SYDVKM. This CDR3 spans 12 amino acids. Trimming took off 5 bases at V and 11 bases at J, with 15 bases between the two ends. The CDR3 sequence is CASSRTAVSAFF. CDR3 bases: TGTGCCAGCAGTCGGACAGCTGTGAGCGCTTTCTTT.

CDR3 DNA: TGTGCCAGCAGCACCGGGACTAGCGGGAATGAGCAGTTCTTC. Translated: CASSTGTSGNEQFF. This chain joins TRBV7-2 and TRBJ2-1, with 12 bases aligning to TRBD2. V trimming: 5 bases; J trimming: 7 bases; junction bases outside the gene matches: 3. The CDR3 runs 14 residues. CDR1 and CDR2 from the germline V gene are SGHTA and FQGNSA.

This rearrangement joins TRBV6-5 to TRBJ1-1, with 7 bases identical to TRBD1. The CDR3 totals 11 residues. Germline CDR1 reads MNHEY; CDR2 reads SVGAGI. Unmatched junction bases numbered 8, after V lost 10 bases and J lost 9 bases. The CDR3: CATLEQGKAFF. The DNA of the CDR3 is TGTGCCACCCTAGAACAGGGGAAAGCTTTCTTT.

In regard to this clone: Other DNA sequences of this sample code for an identical CDR3. This chain uses TRBV11-2 with TRBJ1-2; possibly TRBD1 for D (6 bases). CDR3 length: 13 amino acids. Germline V gene data show CDR1 as SGHAT and CDR2 as FQNNGV. V lost 5 bases to trimming and J lost 5 bases, with 12 bases between them. The CDR3 is CASSPGVGYGYTF. The CDR3 nucleotides read TGTGCCAGCAGCCCAGGGGTTGGGTATGGCTACACCTTC.

The rearrangement joins TRBV5-5 to TRBJ1-4; TRBD1 matches at 7 bases. Germline-derived CDR1 and CDR2 are SGHKS and YYEKEE (reference sequence). This CDR3 contains 14 residues. V shed 2 bases and J 3 bases; nucleotides not matched to a gene: 1. CDR3 protein: CASSFTGANEKLFF. For the CDR3, the DNA is TGTGCCAGCAGCTTCACAGGGGCTAATGAAAAACTGTTTTTT.